The 9 T cell receptor beta chains presented below share a single source sample, sequenced in a study of T cell responses to AZD1222 COVID-19 vaccine. Repertoires were generated with immunoSEQ multiplex PCR, while TCRdb's copy carries only in-frame clones and drops some. Of fewer than 110,000 clones listed, 90% to 95% are singletons. Sequences were derived from peripheral blood, sampled on day 0 of AZD1222 vaccination. Receptor source: an adult in good health.

The chain is built from TRBV7-2 and TRBJ1-4; D ambiguous. V lost 3 bases, J lost 4 bases, and 12 bases lay in between. This CDR3 is built from 15 residues. Germline V gene data show CDR1 as SGHTA and CDR2 as FQGNSA. CDR3 in amino acids: CASSFRRGNNEKLFF. CDR3 DNA sequence: TGTGCCAGCAGCTTCCGTCGCGGCAATAATGAAAAACTGTTTTTT.

This clone came up once. The chain uses TRBV7-6 and TRBJ2-1; 8 bases match TRBD1. The CDR3 length is 13 residues. The V and J ends lost 5 bases and 6 bases, in that order; junction bases with no gene match: 3. Per germline, CDR1 SGHVS and CDR2 FNYEAQ. The CDR3 spells CASSLTGGNEQFF. The CDR3, as DNA: TGTGCCAGCAGCCTCACAGGGGGCAATGAGCAGTTCTTC.

The chain employs TRBV19 and TRBJ1-5, with TRBD1 matching 8 bases. The CDR3 has 14 residues. With 4 bases clipped from V and 6 bases from J, the junction kept 5 bases outside the gene matches. The germline CDR1 and CDR2 sequences are LNHDA and SQIVND (reference sequence). The CDR3: CASSTTGGSQPQHF. The DNA of the CDR3 is TGTGCCAGTAGTACCACAGGGGGAAGTCAGCCCCAGCATTTT.

The V gene is TRBV6-4, the J gene TRBJ2-2, with D unresolved. The CDR3 totals 13 residues. CDR1 MRHNA and CDR2 SNTAGT come from the germline V gene. Trimming took off 0 bases at V and 3 bases at J, with 2 bases between the two ends. In DNA form, the CDR3 reads TGTGCCAGCAGTGACTCGTACACCGGGGAGCTGTTTTTT. This gives the protein CASSDSYTGELFF.

This chain uses TRBV28 with TRBJ2-3, with 8 bases lining up with TRBD1. The ends lost 6 bases at V and 4 bases at J; junction bases unmatched: 9. Germline V gene lookup returns CDR1 MDHEN and CDR2 SYDVKM. The length of the CDR3 is 15 residues. The CDR3 DNA follows: TGTGCCAGCAGATCAGGGGGCAGAAGGGCAGATACGCAGTATTTT. Translation gives CASRSGGRRADTQYF.

V is TRBV28 and J is TRBJ2-1, with D possibly TRBD2 on 5 matching bases. The germline V gene encodes CDR1 MDHEN and CDR2 SYDVKM. V lost 7 bases and J lost 7, with 8 bases in between. CDR3 length equals 11 residues. The CDR3 region has the DNA TGTGCCAGCACCCCGGGGAATGAGCAGTTCTTC. It yields the protein CASTPGNEQFF.

The chain uses TRBV9 and TRBJ2-7; the match to TRBD1 covers 7 bases. Losses at the gene ends were 4 bases for V and 6 bases for J; bases not matched to a gene: 13. The CDR3 consists of 15 residues. Germline CDR1 SGDLS, CDR2 YYNGEE. CDR3 sequence: CASSTTGTRTAEQYF. The CDR3 DNA follows: TGTGCCAGCAGCACGACAGGGACCCGTACGGCCGAGCAGTACTTC.

The rearrangement uses TRBV5-1 and TRBJ1-2; D unresolved. The CDR3 has 14 amino acids. V was cut by 0 bases and J by 0 bases, with 6 bases left in between. CDR1 is SGHRS and CDR2 is YFSETQ in the germline V gene. CDR3 loop: CASSLAEANYGYTF. CDR3 in DNA: TGCGCCAGCAGCTTGGCCGAAGCTAACTATGGCTACACCTTC.

This clone appeared a single time. The rearrangement joins TRBV27 to TRBJ1-2; 9 nucleotides align to TRBD1. Trimming took 4 bases from V and 7 from J; bases not matched to a gene: 4. The CDR3 contains 13 residues. The germline V gene encodes CDR1 MNHEY and CDR2 SMNVEV (reference sequence). DNA for the CDR3: TGTGCCAGCAGTTCGGGACAGGGAAGTGGCTACACCTTC. Translating gives CASSSGQGSGYTF.